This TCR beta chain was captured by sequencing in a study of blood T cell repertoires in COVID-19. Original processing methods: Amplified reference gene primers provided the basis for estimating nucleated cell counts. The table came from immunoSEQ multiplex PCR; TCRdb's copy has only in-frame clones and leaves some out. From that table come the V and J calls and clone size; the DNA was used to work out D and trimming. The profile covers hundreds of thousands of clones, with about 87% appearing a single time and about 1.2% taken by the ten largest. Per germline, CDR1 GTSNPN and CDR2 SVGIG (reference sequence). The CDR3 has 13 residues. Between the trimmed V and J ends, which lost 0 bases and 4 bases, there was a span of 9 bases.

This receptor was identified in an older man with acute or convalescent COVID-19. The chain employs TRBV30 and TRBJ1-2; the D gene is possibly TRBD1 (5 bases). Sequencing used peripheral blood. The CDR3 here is CAWSVQGSYGYTF. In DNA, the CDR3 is TGTGCCTGGAGTGTTCAGGGTTCCTATGGCTACACCTTC.